The present T cell receptor (beta chain) was sequenced within a study of CD8 T cells in ankylosing spondylitis (dated 2017 in TCRdb). As for the study more broadly: The study profiled T cell receptor beta repertoires in healthy donors and ankylosing spondylitis patients to find disease-linked TCR variants. Peripheral blood was sampled, and synovial fluid was also collected from ankylosing spondylitis patients. In total, the full study cohort was made up of 95 to 110 healthy donors and about two dozen ankylosing spondylitis patients.

This sample was sequenced with an Illumina HiSeq 2500. TCR beta libraries were prepared by quantitative 5'-RACE with molecular barcodes. As for the authors' bioinformatics: To identify disease-linked TCR variants, a new computational method was used, one built on a probabilistic model of VDJ rearrangement. The raw public data were reprocessed by TCRdb itself: fastp quality trimming at Q25, MiXCR clonotype calling, in-frame beta chains only. CDR3 protein duplicates are merged, each entry listing the most common genes and DNA. The V and J calls follow TCRdb's processing rather than the paper's. The sample records more than 650,000 distinct CDR3 sequences, roughly 12% of which are singletons. Roughly 0.51% of the sample goes to the ten largest clones. What the study reported, not specific to this receptor: Some TCR beta motif variants had previously been reported in synovial fluid and blood of reactive arthritis patients, which suggested common disease-initiation mechanisms. The disease-linked clones were reported to be significantly enriched in matched synovial fluid samples from ankylosing spondylitis patients. The disease-linked clones showed a CD8+ phenotype and occurred at relatively low frequencies in peripheral blood. A TCR beta motif made up of seven or eight highly homologous amino acid variants appeared to be characteristic of blood from ankylosing spondylitis patients.

The CDR3 runs 15 amino acids, cysteine and phenylalanine included. Here the CDR3 DNA is all that survives: 45 bases in frame from base 1. Trimming leaves V shorter by 5 bases and J shorter by 5 bases, with the junction holding 11 bases beyond the gene matches. The CDR1 and CDR2 encoded by the germline V gene are SGHTA and FQGNSA. Points on this clonotype: Its recognized antigen is unknown. The input lacks base qualities; no much larger clone sits a single base away.

This sequence originates from a male donor with ankylosing spondylitis. The sequence is built from TRBV7-2 and TRBJ2-5, and TRBD1 aligns with 7 junction nucleotides. The sample was blood, either unsorted or a sorted T cell fraction (not recorded which). The CDR3 protein: CASSGNRGMWETQYF. In nucleotides, the sequence is TGTGCCAGCAGCGGAAACAGGGGAATGTGGGAGACCCAGTACTTC.